Shown below are 25 T cell receptor beta chains from a single sample sequenced in a study of cytomegalovirus exposure and HLA in healthy donors. The PCR used 60 Vbeta and 13 Jbeta primers. The protocol was immunoSEQ multiplex PCR, while the TCRdb copy is restricted to in-frame clones and leaves out a portion. Of roughly 100,000 clones listed, 76% were seen once; the top ten hold under 13%. Input material: PBMCs. Receptors were obtained from a woman aged 18-29 years in good health and CMV-seropositive.

The chain is built from TRBV18 and TRBJ2-1; 8 bases are a match to TRBD2. CDR1 is KGHSH, CDR2 LQKENI, per germline. V lost 3 bases to trimming and J lost 8 bases; unmatched junction nucleotides: 9. This CDR3 has 15 amino acids. In nucleotides, the CDR3 is TGTGCCAGCTCACCTAGCAGCGGGAGAGGTGATGAGCAGTTCTTC. Its protein is CASSPSSGRGDEQFF.

This sequence joins TRBV5-1 and TRBJ1-4; the match to TRBD1 covers 7 bases. Germline loops: CDR1 SGHRS, CDR2 YFSETQ. Losses at the gene ends were 0 bases for V and 7 bases for J; bases not matched to a gene: 6. The CDR3 spans 15 residues. The CDR3, as DNA: TGCGCCAGCAGCTTGGCAGGGGGATCGGGTGAAAAACTGTTTTTT. Residues: CASSLAGGSGEKLFF.

The chain recombines TRBV7-2 with TRBJ2-3; 7 bases agree with TRBD2. The CDR3 consists of 16 residues. The V and J ends lost 1 base and 1 base, in that order; junction bases with no gene match: 5. Germline lookup yields CDR1 SGHTA and CDR2 FQGNSA. CDR3 sequence (DNA): TGTGCCAGCAGCTTAGGGGGCGGGGGACGCACAGATACGCAGTATTTT. Encoded protein: CASSLGGGGRTDTQYF.

Only a few counts were recorded for this clone. The chain carries TRBV18 and TRBJ1-1, with D hard to call. The germline CDR1 and CDR2 sequences are KGHSH and LQKENI. Trimming pared 7 bases from V and 3 bases from J, leaving 15 bases between. There are 14 residues in the CDR3. The CDR3 DNA reads as TGTGCCAGCTGTATTAGTACGAGGGACACTGAAGCTTTCTTT. This gives the protein CASCISTRDTEAFF.

The rearrangement links TRBV6-1 to TRBJ2-5, with TRBD1 matching 8 bases. Trimming took 6 bases from V and 5 from J; bases not matched to a gene: 8. Germline V gives CDR1 MNHNS, CDR2 SASEGT. The CDR3 has 14 residues. CDR3 DNA: TGTGCCAGCAGCGCGGACAGGGCCCGGGAGACCCAGTACTTC. This codes for CASSADRARETQYF.

This clone was observed a handful of times. The chain couples TRBV20-1 to TRBJ1-1; TRBD1 is a possible D gene (6 bases). This CDR3 spans 11 amino acids. V dropped 1 base and J dropped 10 bases, with 10 bases sitting between them. CDR1 DFQATT and CDR2 SNEGSKA come from the germline V gene (reference sequence). CDR3 residues: CSARGGQSAFF. The CDR3 DNA follows: TGCAGTGCTAGAGGGGGGCAGTCAGCTTTCTTT.

Only a few counts were recorded for this clone. The chain recombines TRBV7-3 with TRBJ2-2, with 10 nucleotides matching TRBD2. The trim removed 3 bases at V and 4 bases at J, leaving 8 bases unmatched. CDR1 SGHTA and CDR2 FQGTGA come from the germline V gene. The CDR3 is 17 amino acids. The CDR3 is CASSFSPSGGSTGELFF. In nucleotides, the CDR3 is TGTGCCAGCAGCTTTAGCCCTAGCGGGGGAAGCACCGGGGAGCTGTTTTTT.

The V gene is TRBV11-2, the J gene TRBJ2-1; possible D gene TRBD2, 6 bases. Germline assignment: CDR1 SGHAT and CDR2 FQNNGV. The ends were cut back, 1 base at V and 4 bases at J, with 11 bases in the middle. CDR3 length: 15 amino acids. CDR3 sequence: CASSLGGVGYNEQFF. The CDR3 DNA reads TGTGCCAGCAGCTTAGGGGGGGTGGGATACAATGAGCAGTTCTTC.

CDR3: CASSLGGLSIDTQYF. The CDR3 DNA is TGCGCCAGCAGCTTGGGGGGGCTCTCGATAGATACGCAGTATTTT. V and J are TRBV5-1 and TRBJ2-3, with a tentative D call TRBD1 (6 bases). The CDR3 extends over 15 amino acids. Trimming took off 0 bases at V and 5 bases at J, with 13 bases between the two ends. CDR1 is SGHRS and CDR2 is YFSETQ in the germline V gene.

The chain links TRBV7-6 to TRBJ2-3, with 13 positions matching TRBD2. The CDR3 loop spans 15 amino acids. The trim removed 6 bases at V and 6 bases at J, leaving 6 bases unmatched. Germline V lookup: CDR1 SGHVS, CDR2 FNYEAQ. The CDR3 loop is CASRPTSGRFDTQYF. The CDR3 DNA reads TGTGCCAGCAGGCCGACTAGCGGGAGGTTCGATACGCAGTATTTT.

The rearrangement uses TRBV2 and TRBJ2-7, with 8 bases aligning to TRBD1. The CDR3 totals 15 residues. With 4 bases clipped from V and 7 bases from J, the junction kept 12 bases outside the gene matches. CDR1 is SNHLY and CDR2 is FYNNEI in the germline V gene. In DNA form, the CDR3 reads TGTGCCAGCAGTGGTGGGACAGGTGGGCACTTGGAGCAGTACTTC. Its translation is CASSGGTGGHLEQYF.

This clone was observed a few times. The chain has TRBV5-6 and TRBJ2-2, with D unclear. CDR1 is SGHDT and CDR2 is YYEEEE in the germline V gene. CDR3 length: 13 residues. V was clipped by 3 bases and J by 1 base, with 4 bases between them. The CDR3 region has the DNA TGTGCCAGCAGCTCCCGGAACACCGGGGAGCTGTTTTTT. The encoded protein is CASSSRNTGELFF.

The genes are TRBV2 and TRBJ2-3; 7 nucleotides agree with TRBD2. The CDR3 contains 15 residues. The J segment lost 0 bases and the V segment lost 6 bases, leaving 6 bases of the junction unmatched. CDR1 SNHLY and CDR2 FYNNEI come from the germline V gene. The CDR3 region is CASRRGGGSTDTQYF. The CDR3 bases are TGTGCCAGCAGGAGGGGCGGGGGAAGCACAGATACGCAGTATTTT.

The chain carries TRBV6-5 and TRBJ2-2; D is undetermined. V was trimmed by 0 bases and J by 2 bases, leaving 7 bases between them. Germline assignment: CDR1 MNHEY and CDR2 SVGAGI. The CDR3 length is 15 residues. The CDR3 reads CASSYSQTNTGELFF. CDR3 bases: TGTGCCAGCAGTTACTCCCAGACAAACACCGGGGAGCTGTTTTTT.

The chain recombines TRBV2 with TRBJ2-3, with D unresolved. Germline lookup yields CDR1 SNHLY and CDR2 FYNNEI. The CDR3 runs 12 residues. The germline V and J ends were trimmed by 5 bases and 2 bases, with 5 bases remaining between them. The CDR3 spells CASSTHTDTQYF. CDR3 DNA: TGTGCCAGCAGTACACACACAGATACGCAGTATTTT. Drawing the rest from reference TRBV2 and TRBJ2-3, the complete variable domain is EPEVTQTPSHQVTQMGQEVILRCVPISNHLYFYWYRQILGQKVEFLVSFYNNEISEKSEIFDDQFSVERPDGSNFTLKIRSTKLEDSAMYFCASSTHTDTQYFGPGTRLTVL.

This clone was seen just once. For the CDR3, the DNA is TGCGCCAGCAGCTCTCCCGCAGGGGCCGTCTATGGCTACACCTTC. Its translation: CASSSPAGAVYGYTF. V is TRBV4-1 and J is TRBJ1-2; TRBD1 might be the D (6 bases). This CDR3 has 15 residues. The V and J ends lost 5 bases and 4 bases respectively, with 17 bases between them. Per germline, CDR1 MGHRA and CDR2 YSYEKL.

This chain uses TRBV28 with TRBJ1-2, with D possibly being TRBD1 (5 bases). CDR3 length: 13 residues. Germline V gives CDR1 MDHEN, CDR2 SYDVKM. Between the trimmed V and J ends, which lost 8 bases and 2 bases, there was a span of 12 bases. CDR3 region: CASRTGLNYGYTF. The CDR3 DNA follows: TGTGCCAGCCGAACGGGACTAAACTATGGCTACACCTTC.

The V gene is TRBV7-9, the J gene TRBJ2-5, with D possibly TRBD2 on 5 matching bases. Germline V CDR1 and CDR2: SEHNR, FQNEAQ (reference sequence). V was clipped by 2 bases and J by 2 bases, with 9 bases between them. This CDR3 is built from 14 residues. The CDR3 sequence: CASSLTGIQETQYF. The CDR3 bases are TGTGCCAGCAGCTTAACGGGGATACAAGAGACCCAGTACTTC.

This chain uses TRBV11-2 with TRBJ1-2; 9 bases fit TRBD1. CDR1 is SGHAT, CDR2 FQNNGV, per germline. The CDR3 runs to 16 residues. Trimming cost V 2 bases and J 4 bases; bases outside gene matches: 8. The CDR3 spells CASSLSDRGLLYGYTF. Written as DNA, the CDR3 is TGTGCCAGCAGCTTATCGGACAGGGGCCTTCTCTATGGCTACACCTTC.

The chain couples TRBV27 to TRBJ2-7; 9 bases align to TRBD1. Germline V gene lookup returns CDR1 MNHEY and CDR2 SMNVEV (reference sequence). Trimming removed 3 bases from V and 4 bases from J; junction bases left unmatched: 1. This CDR3 has 13 residues. The CDR3 is CASSLGTGYEQYF. CDR3 sequence (DNA): TGTGCCAGCAGTTTGGGGACAGGGTACGAGCAGTACTTC.

This clone was picked up one time. The CDR3 sequence: CASSLVQGTYGYTF. Here the CDR3 DNA reads TGTGCCAGCAGCTTAGTTCAGGGAACCTATGGCTACACCTTC. This rearrangement joins TRBV13 to TRBJ1-2; a possible D gene is TRBD1 (5 bases). Germline CDR1 is PRHDT and CDR2 is FYEKMQ (reference sequence). The CDR3 runs 14 residues. Trimming pared 1 base from V and 4 bases from J, leaving 10 bases between.

There are a few counts of this clone. This sequence joins TRBV5-4 and TRBJ1-2, with TRBD1 as a possible D gene (6 bases). Trimming took 0 bases from V and 7 from J, leaving 13 bases between them. Germline V CDR1 and CDR2: SGHNT, YYREEE (reference sequence). This CDR3 spans 14 amino acids. CDR3 amino acids: CASSLGQDSAGYTF. DNA of the CDR3: TGTGCCAGCAGCTTGGGACAGGATAGCGCTGGCTACACCTTC.

The chain couples TRBV13 to TRBJ1-2; D unclear. This CDR3 has 14 amino acids. V lost 1 base and J 6 bases, leaving 12 bases between the germline ends. Germline-derived CDR1 and CDR2 are PRHDT and FYEKMQ (reference sequence). The CDR3 loop reads CASSLVGGYDGYTF. Written as DNA, the CDR3 is TGTGCCAGCAGCTTAGTTGGAGGGTACGATGGCTACACCTTC. The whole variable domain, remainder taken from reference TRBV13 and TRBJ1-2, is AAGVIQSPRHLIKEKRETATLKCYPIPRHDTVYWYQQGPGQDPQFLISFYEKMQSDKGSIPDRFSAQQFSDYHSELNMSSLELGDSALYFCASSLVGGYDGYTFGSGTRLTVV.

The chain uses TRBV5-1 and TRBJ2-7; 7 bases map to TRBD2. Trimming at V came to 3 bases and at J to 0 bases, leaving 12 bases not matched to a gene. This CDR3 is built from 17 residues. Germline V lookup: CDR1 SGHRS, CDR2 YFSETQ. The chain's CDR3 is CASSSSGGPLSSYEQYF. The CDR3, as DNA: TGCGCCAGCAGCTCGTCGGGGGGTCCGCTCAGCTCCTACGAGCAGTACTTC.

This clone occurred a few times. The chain recombines TRBV7-9 with TRBJ1-5; D not certain. This CDR3 comprises 15 residues. The germline gives CDR1 SEHNR, CDR2 FQNEAQ (reference sequence). Between the trimmed V and J ends, which lost 5 bases and 6 bases, there was a span of 17 bases. Written as DNA, the CDR3 is TGTGCCAGCAGCCTAATCCAGCGGCCGGGTCAGCCCCAGCATTTT. This gives the protein CASSLIQRPGQPQHF.